A single sample is the source of the 30 T cell receptor beta chains below, sequenced in a study of cytomegalovirus exposure and HLA in healthy donors. Assay: immunoSEQ multiplex PCR; the TCRdb copy retains only in-frame clones and omits some. The profile shows 200,000 to 300,000 clones, approximately 83% of them singletons. Sequenced sample: PBMCs. These receptors originate from a woman younger than 45 in good health and CMV-seropositive.

The J gene is TRBJ2-7, the V gene TRBV2; D possibly corresponds to TRBD1 (5 bases). This CDR3 has 14 amino acids. V lost 7 bases and J lost 6, with 19 bases in between. CDR1 is SNHLY and CDR2 is FYNNEI in the germline V gene. In nucleotides, the CDR3 is TGTGCCAGCACCTGGTTAACGGGTCAGGGCGAGCAGTACTTC. It yields the protein CASTWLTGQGEQYF.

This chain links TRBV13 with TRBJ2-3, with TRBD2 as a possible D gene (6 bases). Germline V gene lookup returns CDR1 PRHDT and CDR2 FYEKMQ (reference sequence). The V end was cut by 5 bases, the J end by 5 bases, with 20 bases between. There are 16 residues in the CDR3. Here the CDR3 reads CASSTRLVDPGDTQYF. The CDR3 region has the DNA TGTGCCAGCAGCACCCGACTAGTGGACCCGGGAGATACGCAGTATTTT.

This chain joins TRBV27 and TRBJ1-5; TRBD1 might be the D (6 bases). Trimming shortened V by 5 bases and J by 7 bases, and 24 bases separated the two germline ends. This CDR3 region has 17 residues. Germline V gene sequence: CDR1 MNHEY, CDR2 SMNVEV (reference sequence). For the CDR3, the DNA is TGTGCCAGCAGTCCGCGAATACCAGGGGTGGCGGAACAGCCCCAGCATTTT. It codes for CASSPRIPGVAEQPQHF.

The chain couples TRBV10-3 to TRBJ2-7, with D possibly matching TRBD1 (6 bases). Trimming removed 5 bases at V and 0 bases at J, with 11 bases between. This CDR3 spans 14 amino acids. Germline V gene sequence: CDR1 ENHRY, CDR2 SYGVKD. CDR3 DNA sequence: TGTGCCATCAGTTGGACAGATAGCTCCTACGAGCAGTACTTC. Protein sequence: CAISWTDSSYEQYF.

This clone came up once. The J gene is TRBJ2-7, the V gene TRBV9, with 8 bases fitting TRBD1. The CDR3 spans 13 residues. V was pared by 2 bases and J by 3 bases, with 1 base of the junction left unmatched. The germline CDR1 and CDR2 sequences are SGDLS and YYNGEE. The CDR3, as DNA: TGTGCCAGCAGCGTGGGACAGGACTACGAGCAGTACTTC. This translates into CASSVGQDYEQYF.

The rearrangement uses TRBV5-1 and TRBJ2-7, with D perhaps TRBD2 (7 bases). With 4 bases removed from V and 5 bases from J, the gap between germline ends came to 19 bases. CDR1 is SGHRS, CDR2 YFSETQ, per germline. The CDR3 extends over 15 amino acids. The CDR3 region is CASSPSGGQGNEQYF. The CDR3 DNA is TGCGCCAGCAGCCCGTCCGGGGGGCAAGGAAACGAGCAGTACTTC.

The chain has TRBV7-6 and TRBJ2-1, with 7 nucleotides matching TRBD2. Germline V gene data show CDR1 as SGHVS and CDR2 as FNYEAQ. Losses at the gene ends were 5 bases for V and 4 bases for J; bases not matched to a gene: 20. The CDR3 has 19 residues. CDR3 sequence reads: CASSPHSLAESGAYNEQFF. For the CDR3, the DNA is TGTGCCAGCAGCCCCCATAGTCTAGCGGAGTCGGGTGCGTACAATGAGCAGTTCTTC. Looking up the rest from reference TRBV7-6 and TRBJ2-1 gives the full variable domain: GAGVSQSPRYKVTKRGQDVALRCDPISGHVSLYWYRQALGQGPEFLTYFNYEAQQDKSGLPNDRFSAERPEGSISTLTIQRTEQRDSAMYRCASSPHSLAESGAYNEQFFGPGTRLTVL.

The chain is built from TRBV7-3 and TRBJ2-3, with 7 bases matching TRBD2. The CDR3 has 16 amino acids. Germline-derived CDR1 and CDR2 are SGHTA and FQGTGA. J gave up 3 bases and V 5 bases, and 11 bases lay outside the gene matches. CDR3 bases: TGTGCCAGCAGCAAAATCGGCGGGAGTAGAACAGATACGCAGTATTTT. Encoded protein: CASSKIGGSRTDTQYF.

This clone was picked up a small number of times. CDR3 amino acids: CASSLAAGVDEKLFF. Written as DNA, the CDR3 is TGTGCCAGCAGCTTAGCGGCAGGGGTAGACGAAAAACTGTTTTTT. V usage is TRBV11-3 and J usage is TRBJ1-4, with a possible D match to TRBD1 (6 bases). Germline V gene sequence: CDR1 SGHNT, CDR2 YENEEA. Trimming shortened V by 1 base and J by 8 bases, and 14 bases separated the two germline ends. The CDR3 loop spans 15 amino acids.

The chain recombines TRBV27 with TRBJ2-7; the match to TRBD1 covers 7 bases. The V gene end was trimmed by 6 bases and the J gene end by 3 bases; junction bases not matched to a gene: 5. Germline CDR1 and CDR2: MNHEY and SMNVEV (reference sequence). The CDR3 covers 13 residues. CDR3 protein: CASSQGVRYEQYF. In nucleotides, the CDR3 is TGTGCCAGCAGCCAGGGGGTTCGCTACGAGCAGTACTTC.

The chain joins TRBV29-1 to TRBJ2-3; 9 bases map to TRBD1. The CDR3 length is 15 residues. Germline V lookup: CDR1 SQVTM, CDR2 ANQGSEA. After removal of 2 bases from V and 6 bases from J, the junction contained 9 bases not matched to a gene. In DNA, the CDR3 is TGCAGCGTTGAAACAGGGGGCGGTTTTCTGGATACGCAGTATTTT. It codes for CSVETGGGFLDTQYF.

This sequence joins TRBV11-3 and TRBJ2-7, with D perhaps matching TRBD2 (6 bases). Germline V gives CDR1 SGHNT, CDR2 YENEEA. The CDR3 loop spans 14 amino acids. Deletions cut 1 base from V and 6 bases from J, with 13 bases between. Written as DNA, the CDR3 is TGTGCCAGCAGCTTAGCGGGAGAGGTCGGCGAGCAGTACTTC. Its protein product is CASSLAGEVGEQYF.

The chain employs TRBV5-1 and TRBJ2-3, with 9 bases that match TRBD2. In germline, CDR1 is SGHRS, CDR2 YFSETQ. V shed 5 bases, J shed 5 bases, and the junction held 3 bases outside the gene matches. The CDR3 totals 13 residues. For the CDR3, the DNA is TGCGCCAGCAGAATAGCGGGAGTAGATACGCAGTATTTT. Translating it yields CASRIAGVDTQYF.

In its sample, this clone was seen a few times. This chain links TRBV15 with TRBJ2-7, with D perhaps TRBD2 (6 bases). V gave up 4 bases and J gave up 3 bases, with 16 bases separating them. CDR3 length: 15 amino acids. Germline CDR1 LNHNV, CDR2 YYDKDF (reference sequence). The CDR3 is CATSTDRDSFYEQYF. The CDR3 coding sequence is TGTGCCACCAGCACAGACCGGGACTCCTTCTACGAGCAGTACTTC.

V gene TRBV4-2 combines with J gene TRBJ1-3, with D unclear. V dropped 1 base and J dropped 4 bases, with 11 bases sitting between them. Per germline, CDR1 LGHNA and CDR2 YNFKEQ. The CDR3 has 15 amino acids. The CDR3 here is CASSQVGVRGNTIYF. For the CDR3, the DNA is TGTGCCAGCAGCCAAGTTGGTGTGAGGGGAAACACCATATATTTT.

This chain links TRBV29-1 with TRBJ2-7, with a tentative D call TRBD2 (6 bases). V lost 3 bases, J lost 2 bases, and 17 bases lay in between. This CDR3 has 15 amino acids. Per germline, CDR1 SQVTM and CDR2 ANQGSEA. The CDR3 coding sequence is TGCAGCGTTGACCGATTTAGCGGACCCCCCTACGAGCAGTACTTC. Translated, it gives CSVDRFSGPPYEQYF.

The rearrangement joins TRBV7-2 to TRBJ2-5; 10 bases are a match to TRBD2. CDR3 length: 17 amino acids. CDR1 is SGHTA and CDR2 is FQGNSA in the germline V gene. V lost 3 bases, J lost 2 bases, and 9 bases stayed unmatched. This chain's CDR3 is CASSFWTSGVYQETQYF. Written as DNA, the CDR3 is TGTGCCAGCAGCTTTTGGACTAGCGGAGTCTATCAAGAGACCCAGTACTTC.

The J gene is TRBJ2-5, the V gene TRBV4-1; D remains ambiguous. Looked up from germline, CDR1 is MGHRA and CDR2 is YSYEKL. The CDR3 has 15 amino acids. Trimming stripped 2 bases from V and 5 bases from J, with 15 bases between. CDR3 sequence reads: CASSQTPSPEETQYF. CDR3 bases: TGCGCCAGCAGCCAAACACCGTCCCCGGAGGAGACCCAGTACTTC.

This clone came up once. This sequence joins TRBV19 and TRBJ2-1; 7 bases align to TRBD2. The germline V gene encodes CDR1 LNHDA and CDR2 SQIVND (reference sequence). The CDR3 loop spans 13 amino acids. With V trimmed by 6 bases and J by 9 bases, 8 bases remained unmatched. CDR3 residues: CASRSAGAVEQFF. Here the CDR3 DNA reads TGTGCCAGTAGGAGTGCGGGAGCGGTTGAGCAGTTCTTC.

The J gene is TRBJ1-2, the V gene TRBV7-6; the match to TRBD1 covers 7 bases. CDR3 length equals 12 residues. V was pared by 4 bases and J by 7 bases, with 3 bases of the junction left unmatched. CDR1 SGHVS and CDR2 FNYEAQ come from the germline V gene. The CDR3 coding sequence is TGTGCCAGCAGCTCTCCAGGGGGTGGCTACACCTTC. Translation: CASSSPGGGYTF.

The chain links TRBV27 to TRBJ1-4; TRBD1 might be the D (5 bases). V was clipped by 7 bases and J by 6 bases, with 15 bases between them. The CDR3 contains 14 residues. CDR1 and CDR2 (germline): MNHEY, SMNVEV (reference sequence). The CDR3 nucleotides are TGTGCCAGCACAACCGGGGGGACCTATGAAAAACTGTTTTTT. It specifies CASTTGGTYEKLFF.

This clone occurred once. The chain couples TRBV7-8 to TRBJ2-4; the D gene is possibly TRBD1 (6 bases). CDR3 length: 13 residues. With 7 bases removed from V and 4 bases from J, the gap between germline ends came to 11 bases. Germline V gives CDR1 SGHVS, CDR2 FQNEAQ. The CDR3 region has the DNA TGTGCCAGCAAGGGGGTTGGGAAAAACATTCAGTACTTC. Translated, it gives CASKGVGKNIQYF. The full variable domain, rest sourced from reference TRBV7-8 and TRBJ2-4, is GAGVSQSPRYKVAKRGQDVALRCDPISGHVSLFWYQQALGQGPEFLTYFQNEAQLDKSGLPSDRFFAERPEGSVSTLKIQRTQQEDSAVYLCASKGVGKNIQYFGAGTRLSVL.

This rearrangement joins TRBV18 to TRBJ2-2; TRBD1 agrees at 8 bases. CDR1 is KGHSH, CDR2 LQKENI, per germline. CDR3 length: 16 residues. The J segment lost 5 bases and the V segment lost 0 bases, leaving 5 bases of the junction unmatched. CDR3 protein: CASSPPAGGATGELFF. In DNA, the CDR3 is TGTGCCAGCTCACCACCGGCAGGGGGCGCAACCGGGGAGCTGTTTTTT.

The chain recombines TRBV5-1 with TRBJ2-7; D ambiguous. The V end lost 2 bases, the J end lost 1 base, and 7 bases lay between the germline ends. Germline CDR1 and CDR2: SGHRS and YFSETQ. CDR3 length: 13 amino acids. The CDR3 DNA sequence: TGCGCCAGCAGCTTTAGAGAGTCCTACGAGCAGTACTTC. It encodes CASSFRESYEQYF. The full variable domain, completed using reference TRBV5-1 and TRBJ2-7, is KAGVTQTPRYLIKTRGQQVTLSCSPISGHRSVSWYQQTPGQGLQFLFEYFSETQRNKGNFPGRFSGRQFSNSRSEMNVSTLELGDSALYLCASSFRESYEQYFGPGTRLTVT.

The chain carries TRBV5-4 and TRBJ2-3; 11 nucleotides line up with TRBD1. The CDR3 sequence is 17 residues long. Per the germline V gene, CDR1 is SGHNT and CDR2 is YYREEE (reference sequence). Germline trimming cut 3 bases from V and 3 bases from J; bases unmatched to any gene: 9. The CDR3 DNA reads TGTGCCAGCAGCTCGCCGGGACAGGGGGTCTGGACAGATACGCAGTATTTT. Its protein is CASSSPGQGVWTDTQYF.

The V and J genes are TRBV2 and TRBJ2-5, with 9 bases that match TRBD2. J lost 1 base, V lost 6 bases, and 9 bases had no gene match. The CDR3 consists of 16 residues. The germline V gene has CDR1 SNHLY and CDR2 FYNNEI. The CDR3 sequence is CASRPSASGVQETQYF. CDR3 bases: TGTGCCAGCAGACCCTCGGCTAGCGGGGTCCAAGAGACCCAGTACTTC.

The chain has TRBV5-1 and TRBJ1-1; D possibly corresponds to TRBD1 (5 bases). This CDR3 has 16 amino acids. Germline V gene data show CDR1 as SGHRS and CDR2 as YFSETQ. The V and J ends lost 0 bases and 0 bases respectively, with 12 bases between them. This chain's CDR3 is CASSLVGGLVNTEAFF. The CDR3 coding sequence is TGCGCCAGCAGCTTGGTGGGGGGTTTGGTGAACACTGAAGCTTTCTTT.

The chain is built from TRBV30 and TRBJ2-1; TRBD2 matches 8 bases. The CDR3 consists of 15 residues. J was trimmed by 9 bases and V by 3 bases; bases with no gene match: 13. Germline CDR1 is GTSNPN and CDR2 is SVGIG (reference sequence). The CDR3 sequence: CAWRRTSTKTGEQFF. In DNA form, the CDR3 reads TGTGCCTGGAGAAGGACTAGCACAAAGACGGGTGAGCAGTTCTTC.

The CDR3 bases are TGCAGTCCGGACTATACAGATACGCAGTATTTT. Amino acid sequence: CSPDYTDTQYF. The rearrangement uses TRBV20-1 and TRBJ2-3, with TRBD2 as a possible D gene (6 bases). Deletions cut 8 bases from V and 3 bases from J, with 9 bases between. CDR3 length: 11 residues. Germline-derived CDR1 and CDR2 are DFQATT and SNEGSKA (reference sequence).

The CDR3 protein is CASGIRGTDEQFF. In DNA, the CDR3 is TGTGCCAGCGGGATCCGGGGGACTGACGAGCAGTTCTTC. The chain combines TRBV27 with TRBJ2-1, with D maybe TRBD2 (6 bases). Trimming pared 8 bases from V and 10 bases from J, leaving 18 bases between. The CDR3 is made up of 13 amino acids. Germline values: CDR1 MNHEY, CDR2 SMNVEV (reference sequence).